This is a list of T cell receptor beta chains from one sample in a study of CD8+ T cells in alopecia areata. Sequencing used immunoSEQ multiplex PCR; TCRdb keeps in-frame clones, though not all of them. The table lists 150,000 to 200,000 clones, about three fifths of them singletons. The specimen was CD4+ T cells sorted from blood, collected at week 24, from a patient treated with tofacitinib. These receptors all come from a human donor with alopecia areata. Both conserved end residues are part of each CDR3. The order of the fields is J gene, clone size, CDR3 length, V gene, D gene, CDR3 DNA, CDR3 protein. D genes are given only for firm matches. Size is stated for part of the rows, as once, few or many counts, or as a class when the clone is expanded.

>TRBJ1-2|NA|13|TRBV10-3|NA
TGTGCCATCACCTCCGAGACAGCCTATGGCTACACCTTC
CAITSETAYGYTF
>TRBJ2-1|NA|14|TRBV6-5|NA
TGTGCCAGCAGGAAGCAGACAGAGTACAATGAGCAGTTCTTC
CASRKQTEYNEQFF
>TRBJ1-1|NA|17|TRBV29-1|NA
TGCAGCGTTGAAGGGCCAGGTCGGGGCCCCGGTGGCACTGAAGCTTTCTTT
CSVEGPGRGPGGTEAFF
>TRBJ1-5|NA|14|TRBV7-9|TRBD1
TGTGCCGGCAGCCCGGGACAGGTGGGATGGATGCGGCATTTT
CAGSPGQVGWMRHF
>TRBJ1-1|NA|11|TRBV30|NA
TGTGCCTGGAGCAGAGGGTCTGAAGCTTTCTTT
CAWSRGSEAFF
>TRBJ1-5|NA|14|TRBV30|TRBD1
TGTGCCTGGAGTTGGGGGCAGGGGGATCAGCCCCAGCATTTT
CAWSWGQGDQPQHF
>TRBJ2-7|NA|11|TRBV20-1|NA
TGCAGTGCTAGAGATGCTGACGAGCAGTACTTC
CSARDADEQYF
>TRBJ2-3|NA|17|TRBV4-1|TRBD2
TGCGCCAGCAGCCAAAGTCCTAGCGGGGGGGCCGGTGATACGCAGTATTTT
CASSQSPSGGAGDTQYF
>TRBJ1-1|NA|15|TRBV4-3|TRBD1
TGCGCCAGCAGCCAAGTCTCAGGGGGGAACACTGAAGCTTTCTTT
CASSQVSGGNTEAFF
>TRBJ2-3|NA|13|TRBV6-5|NA
TGTGCCAGCAGCCCGACAGTCACAGATACGCAGTATTTT
CASSPTVTDTQYF
>TRBJ1-5|NA|11|TRBV29-1|TRBD1
TGCAGCGTTGAAGGAGGGACAGGGAGGCATTTT
CSVEGGTGRHF
>TRBJ1-1|NA|15|TRBV4-3|NA
TGCGCCAGCAGCCAAGATCACAACCTGAACACTGAAGCTTTCTTT
CASSQDHNLNTEAFF
>TRBJ1-4|NA|15|TRBV18|NA
TGTGCCAGCTCACCACCGTTGGGCTCTAATGAAAAACTGTTTTTT
CASSPPLGSNEKLFF
>TRBJ1-2|NA|11|TRBV25-1|NA
TGTGCCAGCAGTGAATGGGGGGTATACACCTTC
CASSEWGVYTF
>TRBJ2-2|few|14|TRBV19|TRBD1
TGTGCCAGTAGTATACCACAGGGGGCCGGGGAGCTGTTTTTT
CASSIPQGAGELFF
>TRBJ2-3|NA|15|TRBV14|NA
TGTGCCAGCAGCCAAGAAGGGTTAAGCACAGATACGCAGTATTTT
CASSQEGLSTDTQYF
>TRBJ2-7|NA|16|TRBV11-2|TRBD2
TGTGCCAGCAGCCTCGCCTGGGCGGGGGGCTCTTACGAGCAGTACTTC
CASSLAWAGGSYEQYF
>TRBJ2-5|NA|15|TRBV5-6|NA
TGTGCCAGCAGCTTGCCAGGGGAGGGCCACGAGACCCAGTACTTC
CASSLPGEGHETQYF
>TRBJ2-5|NA|11|TRBV30|TRBD1
TGTGCCCGTCAGGGGGAAGAGACCCAGTACTTC
CARQGEETQYF
>TRBJ2-5|NA|11|TRBV7-2|NA
TGTGCCAGCAGCGTCCAGGGGTCCCAGTACTTC
CASSVQGSQYF
>TRBJ1-6|NA|14|TRBV4-3|NA
TGCGCCAGCAGCCCCGACCTCAAAAATTCACCCCTCCACTTT
CASSPDLKNSPLHF
>TRBJ1-1|NA|12|TRBV29-1|NA
TGCAGCGTTGAAGGGATGAACACTGAAGCTTTCTTT
CSVEGMNTEAFF
>TRBJ2-2|NA|16|TRBV7-3|TRBD2
TGTGCCAGCAGTTCCTCGGGACTAGCGTCCACCGGGGAGCTGTTTTTT
CASSSSGLASTGELFF
>TRBJ2-3|NA|15|TRBV30|NA
TGTGCCTGGAGTGTACGTAAATCTAGCACAGATACGCAGTATTTT
CAWSVRKSSTDTQYF
>TRBJ2-6|few|13|TRBV29-1|NA
TGCAGCGTTGAGGCGGGAGGGGCCAACGTCCTGACTTTC
CSVEAGGANVLTF
>TRBJ2-4|NA|11|TRBV20-1|NA
TGCAGTGCCCAGACCGGGGACATTCAGTACTTC
CSAQTGDIQYF
>TRBJ1-1|NA|16|TRBV18|TRBD1
TGTGCCAGCTCACAATCTATACCGACAGGGGACACTGAAGCTTTCTTT
CASSQSIPTGDTEAFF
>TRBJ1-6|few|16|TRBV27|NA
TGTGCCAGCAGTCAGGGCCTCGGGCAAAATAATTCACCCCTCCACTTT
CASSQGLGQNNSPLHF
>TRBJ1-2|NA|13|TRBV19|NA
TGTGCCAGTAGCCGAGATGCCTACTATGGCTACACCTTC
CASSRDAYYGYTF
>TRBJ1-6|NA|13|TRBV30|NA
TGTGCCTGGAGGGGTGTTCAGAATTCACCCCTCCACTTT
CAWRGVQNSPLHF
>TRBJ2-5|few|13|TRBV29-1|NA
TGCAGCGTAGAAAAGGGGTACCAAGAGACCCAGTACTTC
CSVEKGYQETQYF
>TRBJ2-3|NA|13|TRBV4-3|NA
TGCGCCAGCAGCCAAGTTGGAGGAGATACGCAGTATTTT
CASSQVGGDTQYF
>TRBJ2-7|NA|15|TRBV7-2|NA
TGTGCCAGCAGCGTAATAGCGGCAAGCTCCTACGAGCAGTACTTC
CASSVIAASSYEQYF
>TRBJ1-6|NA|15|TRBV27|NA
TGTGCCAGCAGTCCAGGGAGCTCCTATAATTCACCCCTCCACTTT
CASSPGSSYNSPLHF
>TRBJ1-2|NA|15|TRBV15|NA
TGTGCCACCAGCAGAGATTTGGACAGAAGCTATGGCTACACCTTC
CATSRDLDRSYGYTF
>TRBJ1-1|NA|11|TRBV20-1|NA
TGCAGTGCTCGACAGGTAACTGAAGCTTTCTTT
CSARQVTEAFF
>TRBJ2-4|NA|11|TRBV5-6|NA
TGTGCCAGCAGCTTGGACAACATTCAGTACTTC
CASSLDNIQYF
>TRBJ2-1|NA|14|TRBV5-1|TRBD1
TGCGCCAGCGGAGAGGGGGCCTCCTACAATGAGCAGTTCTTC
CASGEGASYNEQFF
>TRBJ2-5|NA|14|TRBV15|TRBD1
TGTGCCACCAGCAGACCGACAGGGCGGGAGACCCAGTACTTC
CATSRPTGRETQYF
>TRBJ2-5|NA|15|TRBV18|NA
TGTGCCAGCTCACCACTAGTGGGAAACCAAGAGACCCAGTACTTC
CASSPLVGNQETQYF
>TRBJ1-1|NA|14|TRBV29-1|TRBD1
TGCAGCGTGGGGACAGCCAACATGAACACTGAAGCTTTCTTT
CSVGTANMNTEAFF
>TRBJ2-3|few|15|TRBV18|NA
TGTGCCAGCTCAGGCACCGGGACACACACAGATACGCAGTATTTT
CASSGTGTHTDTQYF
>TRBJ2-3|few|15|TRBV9|NA
TGTGCCAGCAGCGTTGAGGGGGGTAACACAGATACGCAGTATTTT
CASSVEGGNTDTQYF